The 30 T cell receptor beta chains presented below share a single source sample, sequenced in a study of beta chain features in type 1 diabetes. Reverse transcription of all isolated RNA meant that expressed TCRB transcripts were sequenced. The repertoire was sequenced with immunoSEQ multiplex PCR; TCRdb's copy has only in-frame clones and lacks some. The sample consists of roughly 160,000 clones, roughly 8% of them appearing once. No antigen has been assigned to these receptors. Study-wide points: Significant though moderate, a shortening of TCRB CDR3s appeared in all four CD4+ subsets of Type 1 diabetes patients.

The specimen was central memory CD4+ T cells from blood. The receptor set was obtained from a woman aged 40 to 50 with type 1 diabetes.

This clone showed up just a few times. The chain links TRBV7-2 to TRBJ1-2; D gene uncertain. V gave up 5 bases and J gave up 4 bases, with 17 bases separating them. From germline, CDR1 is SGHTA and CDR2 FQGNSA. CDR3 length: 15 amino acids. CDR3 DNA sequence: TGTGCCAGCAGCCGCTCCTGGAGGGCCGTCTATGGCTACACCTTC. It translates to CASSRSWRAVYGYTF.

The V call is TRBV28, the J call TRBJ2-5; tentatively, D is TRBD1 (6 bases). The CDR3 has 16 residues. Germline V CDR1 and CDR2: MDHEN, SYDVKM. The germline V and J ends were trimmed by 6 bases and 6 bases, with 23 bases remaining between them. The CDR3 DNA reads TGTGCCAGCAGCTTCTCGTCAGGGGCCGAATGGAAGACCCAGTACTTC. Translating gives CASSFSSGAEWKTQYF.

The chain is built from TRBV15 and TRBJ1-4; TRBD1 matches at 7 bases. This CDR3 is built from 14 residues. Trimming cost V 3 bases and J 3 bases; bases outside gene matches: 1. Looked up from germline, CDR1 is LNHNV and CDR2 is YYDKDF (reference sequence). The CDR3: CATSRTGSNEKLFF. The CDR3, as DNA: TGTGCCACCAGCAGGACAGGGTCTAATGAAAAACTGTTTTTT.

This clone was picked up a small number of times. The chain carries TRBV28 and TRBJ1-1; D possibly corresponds to TRBD1 (5 bases). The CDR3 is 13 amino acids. V was trimmed by 5 bases and J by 4 bases, leaving 11 bases between them. Germline values: CDR1 MDHEN, CDR2 SYDVKM. CDR3 loop: CASSDSLATEAFF. The CDR3 DNA reads as TGTGCCAGCAGTGACAGTTTGGCCACTGAAGCTTTCTTT.

In this sample, this clone turned up a few times. The chain uses TRBV5-1 and TRBJ2-7; 10 bases match TRBD2. Germline V gene data show CDR1 as SGHRS and CDR2 as YFSETQ. The CDR3 length is 16 residues. Trimming took 2 bases from V and 0 from J; bases not matched to a gene: 5. This CDR3 reads CASSFGLAVSSYEQYF. The DNA for the CDR3 is TGCGCCAGCAGCTTCGGACTAGCGGTAAGCTCCTACGAGCAGTACTTC.

The chain employs TRBV20-1 and TRBJ1-5; maybe TRBD1 (6 bases). The CDR3 runs 11 residues. The ends were cut back, 6 bases at V and 4 bases at J, with 7 bases in the middle. Germline loops: CDR1 DFQATT, CDR2 SNEGSKA (reference sequence). CDR3 region: CSARGNQPQHF. CDR3 nucleotides: TGCAGTGCGAGGGGGAATCAGCCCCAGCATTTT.

The table lists this clone with a few counts. This chain connects TRBV2 to TRBJ2-1, with 8 bases aligning to TRBD1. This CDR3 has 15 residues. Germline values: CDR1 SNHLY, CDR2 FYNNEI. Trimming removed 6 bases from V and 7 bases from J; junction bases left unmatched: 11. CDR3 nucleotide sequence: TGTGCCAGCAGCGGTCCAGGGGGCGCGGAAAATGAGCAGTTCTTC. Amino acids: CASSGPGGAENEQFF.

This chain connects TRBV29-1 to TRBJ2-7; maybe TRBD1 (6 bases). The CDR3 is 11 amino acids. Germline V lookup: CDR1 SQVTM, CDR2 ANQGSEA. V was pared by 7 bases and J by 6 bases, with 13 bases between. CDR3 sequence: CSALQGVEQYF. CDR3 sequence (DNA): TGCAGCGCCTTACAGGGCGTCGAGCAGTACTTC.

The V gene is TRBV5-1, the J gene TRBJ2-7; 7 bases map to TRBD2. Germline V gene sequence: CDR1 SGHRS, CDR2 YFSETQ. V gave up 1 base and J gave up 11 bases; unmatched junction bases: 9. The CDR3 runs 13 residues. CDR3 bases: TGCGCCAGCAGCTTGTGGGAGGGGTTGGAAGAGTACTTC. Protein: CASSLWEGLEEYF.

The chain couples TRBV30 to TRBJ1-5; TRBD1 might be the D (5 bases). Per germline, CDR1 GTSNPN and CDR2 SVGIG (reference sequence). The V end was cut by 2 bases, the J end by 0 bases, with 11 bases between. The CDR3 has 15 residues. DNA of the CDR3: TGTGCCTGGAGTCGGGGGGACTATAGCAATCAGCCCCAGCATTTT. It yields the protein CAWSRGDYSNQPQHF. Using reference TRBV30 and TRBJ1-5 for the parts outside the CDR3, the full variable domain is SQTIHQWPATLVQPVGSPLSLECTVEGTSNPNLYWYRQAAGRGLQLLFYSVGIGQISSEVPQNLSASRPQDRQFILSSKKLLLSDSGFYLCAWSRGDYSNQPQHFGDGTRLSIL.

In this sample, this clone turned up a few times. The chain is built from TRBV7-8 and TRBJ2-2; 9 nucleotides line up with TRBD2. This CDR3 spans 16 amino acids. CDR1 and CDR2 (germline): SGHVS, FQNEAQ. The J segment lost 4 bases and the V segment lost 2 bases, leaving 5 bases of the junction unmatched. Written as DNA, the CDR3 is TGTGCCAGCAGCTTATCCCCTAGCGGGATCACCGGGGAGCTGTTTTTT. As protein: CASSLSPSGITGELFF.

This clone was picked up a small number of times. The chain carries TRBV28 and TRBJ2-3; TRBD2 aligns across 7 bases. The length of the CDR3 is 15 residues. The V gene's germline CDR1 is MDHEN and CDR2 SYDVKM. The V gene end was trimmed by 5 bases and the J gene end by 2 bases; junction bases not matched to a gene: 7. For the CDR3, the DNA is TGTGCCAGCAGTCTGGGGGGGACCGACACAGATACGCAGTATTTT. As protein: CASSLGGTDTDTQYF.

The chain combines TRBV2 with TRBJ1-2, with 7 bases fitting TRBD1. The CDR3 has 14 amino acids. Germline V gene sequence: CDR1 SNHLY, CDR2 FYNNEI. V trimming: 6 bases; J trimming: 5 bases; junction bases outside the gene matches: 9. The CDR3 DNA reads TGTGCCAGCAGGGAAACAGGGGTGAGGTATGGCTACACCTTC. This sequence encodes CASRETGVRYGYTF.

V usage is TRBV5-1 and J usage is TRBJ2-5; D is perhaps TRBD2 (6 bases). Trimming stripped 2 bases from V and 4 bases from J, with 15 bases between. The CDR3 runs to 15 residues. The germline V gene has CDR1 SGHRS and CDR2 YFSETQ. CDR3 in amino acids: CASSFGPAGRETQYF. In DNA form, the CDR3 reads TGCGCCAGCAGCTTCGGACCCGCGGGGCGAGAGACCCAGTACTTC.

This clone has just a few counts. The V call is TRBV18, the J call TRBJ1-4; 9 positions agree with TRBD1. The germline V gene has CDR1 KGHSH and CDR2 LQKENI. J was trimmed by 10 bases and V by 3 bases; bases with no gene match: 12. The CDR3 is 16 amino acids. The CDR3 loop reads CASSPSLSGTGSKLFF. Written as DNA, the CDR3 is TGTGCCAGCTCACCCAGCCTTTCCGGGACAGGGTCAAAACTGTTTTTT.

This clone has a count of ten or more. This chain links TRBV28 with TRBJ1-2; the match to TRBD1 covers 7 bases. CDR3 size: 14 residues. V lost 2 bases, J lost 4 bases, and 4 bases stayed unmatched. From germline, CDR1 is MDHEN and CDR2 SYDVKM. The CDR3 region is CASSLEGAFYGYTF. The CDR3, as DNA: TGTGCCAGCAGTTTAGAGGGGGCGTTCTATGGCTACACCTTC.

This clone has just a few counts. This chain links TRBV5-1 with TRBJ2-1; D uncertain. V shed 3 bases and J shed 4 bases, with 8 bases lying between them. CDR3 size: 13 residues. CDR1 and CDR2 from the germline V gene are SGHRS and YFSETQ. CDR3 sequence (DNA): TGCGCCAGCAGCTCCGAGATGTACAATGAGCAGTTCTTC. Translation: CASSSEMYNEQFF.

The V gene is TRBV5-1, the J gene TRBJ1-4, with a weak D call TRBD1 (5 bases). The CDR3 is made up of 17 amino acids. V lost 0 bases and J lost 0, with 12 bases in between. Germline V lookup: CDR1 SGHRS, CDR2 YFSETQ. CDR3 residues: CASSLGPQGTTNEKLFF. The DNA of the CDR3 is TGCGCCAGCAGCTTGGGACCCCAGGGCACAACTAATGAAAAACTGTTTTTT.

A few counts support this clone. This chain links TRBV5-4 with TRBJ1-2; TRBD1 aligns across 9 bases. CDR1 is SGHNT, CDR2 YYREEE, per germline (reference sequence). Unmatched junction bases numbered 8, after V lost 5 bases and J lost 6 bases. CDR3 length equals 14 residues. CDR3 region: CASRRAGQGNGYTF. CDR3 DNA: TGTGCCAGCAGACGGGCCGGACAGGGGAATGGCTACACCTTC.

V and J are TRBV11-3 and TRBJ2-1, with 12 bases that match TRBD1. Germline CDR1 and CDR2: SGHNT and YENEEA. V shed 5 bases and J 7 bases; nucleotides not matched to a gene: 15. The CDR3 is made up of 18 amino acids. The CDR3 spells CASSHFPPGTGGWNEQFF. CDR3 nucleotide sequence: TGTGCCAGCAGCCATTTCCCCCCCGGGACAGGGGGCTGGAATGAGCAGTTCTTC.

The CDR3 coding sequence is TGTGCCAGCAGCCCCCGGGACAGGTCCTTCTCTGGGGCCAACGTCCTGACTTTC. Residues: CASSPRDRSFSGANVLTF. The chain couples TRBV4-2 to TRBJ2-6; TRBD1 matches at 8 bases. Germline lookup yields CDR1 LGHNA and CDR2 YNFKEQ. The CDR3 has 18 residues. V trimming: 4 bases; J trimming: 0 bases; junction bases outside the gene matches: 8.

This clone occurred a few times. The chain has TRBV7-3 and TRBJ2-3, with D perhaps matching TRBD2 (6 bases). Germline CDR1 SGHTA, CDR2 FQGTGA. The CDR3 covers 15 residues. The germline V and J ends were trimmed by 5 bases and 0 bases, with 12 bases remaining between them. The CDR3 DNA follows: TGTGCCAGCAGCGGGACTCCATCTAGCACAGATACGCAGTATTTT. This sequence encodes CASSGTPSSTDTQYF.

At least ten counts were recorded for this clone. The chain is built from TRBV27 and TRBJ1-2; possible D gene TRBD1, 6 bases. CDR3 length equals 15 residues. V lost 3 bases to trimming and J lost 2 bases, with 13 bases between them. Looked up from germline, CDR1 is MNHEY and CDR2 is SMNVEV (reference sequence). CDR3: CASSFAGGSNYGYTF. Here the CDR3 DNA reads TGTGCCAGCAGTTTTGCGGGGGGCTCAAACTATGGCTACACCTTC.

This clone has just a few counts. The chain joins TRBV2 to TRBJ1-2; 7 nucleotides match TRBD1. Germline assignment: CDR1 SNHLY and CDR2 FYNNEI. CDR3 length equals 13 residues. The J segment lost 6 bases and the V segment lost 5 bases, leaving 6 bases of the junction unmatched. Written as DNA, the CDR3 is TGTGCCAGCAGTTACTCCGGGACAGATGGCTACACCTTC. Translation: CASSYSGTDGYTF.

The V and J genes are TRBV5-5 and TRBJ2-7; a possible D gene is TRBD1 (6 bases). The CDR3 is 15 residues long. Trimming took 5 bases from V and 0 from J, leaving 15 bases between them. CDR1 is SGHKS, CDR2 YYEKEE, per germline (reference sequence). The chain's CDR3 is CASSPGTLGSYEQYF. The CDR3 DNA is TGTGCCAGCAGTCCTGGGACACTCGGCTCCTACGAGCAGTACTTC.

This chain links TRBV18 with TRBJ1-2, with 10 bases aligning to TRBD1. With 3 bases clipped from V and 2 bases from J, the junction kept 3 bases outside the gene matches. The CDR3 is made up of 15 amino acids. The germline V gene has CDR1 KGHSH and CDR2 LQKENI. CDR3 in amino acids: CASSPRQGANYGYTF. The DNA for the CDR3 is TGTGCCAGCTCACCGCGACAGGGGGCGAACTATGGCTACACCTTC.

This clone came up a few times. The chain links TRBV15 to TRBJ2-7, with 7 bases aligning to TRBD1. CDR3 length equals 14 residues. Germline V CDR1 and CDR2: LNHNV, YYDKDF (reference sequence). The ends lost 3 bases at V and 0 bases at J; junction bases unmatched: 2. This CDR3 is CATSRTGSSYEQYF. CDR3 DNA sequence: TGTGCCACCAGCAGGACAGGGAGCTCCTACGAGCAGTACTTC.

The V gene is TRBV4-2, the J gene TRBJ1-1; possible D gene TRBD1, 6 bases. The length of the CDR3 is 17 residues. CDR1 is LGHNA and CDR2 is YNFKEQ in the germline V gene. V was clipped by 4 bases and J by 1 base, with 19 bases between them. The CDR3 region is CASSPSGALGGNTEAFF. The CDR3 DNA follows: TGTGCCAGCAGCCCCTCAGGGGCGCTGGGCGGGAACACTGAAGCTTTCTTT.

This clone was recorded a few times. The chain joins TRBV30 to TRBJ2-7; 9 bases agree with TRBD1. CDR1 is GTSNPN, CDR2 SVGIG, per germline (reference sequence). This CDR3 contains 16 residues. V lost 2 bases, J lost 2 bases, and 10 bases stayed unmatched. CDR3 region: CAWSRGGTGTPYEQYF. In nucleotides, the CDR3 is TGTGCCTGGAGTAGGGGTGGGACAGGGACGCCCTACGAGCAGTACTTC.

The chain uses TRBV18 and TRBJ2-5, with D unresolved. The CDR3 covers 14 residues. V was cut by 0 bases and J by 7 bases, with 12 bases left in between. Germline V gene lookup returns CDR1 KGHSH and CDR2 LQKENI. The CDR3 protein is CASSPPTRSATQYF. The CDR3 DNA reads TGTGCCAGCTCACCACCGACCAGGTCGGCGACCCAGTACTTC.